Each of the 22 T cell receptor beta chains below was sequenced from the same sample in a study. Each CDR3 protein gets one entry after TCRdb re-called the 5' RACE reads with MiXCR. The top ten clones hold roughly 3.2% of a sample with about 59,000 distinct CDR3 sequences, roughly 20% of them seen once. Treg sorting used a CD4+CD25+CD127-/low gate. The sample taken for sequencing was tumor-infiltrating Tregs sorted from the breast tumor. These receptors all come from a female donor with breast cancer.

This clonotype has just a few counts. The V call is TRBV6-6, the J call TRBJ2-5, with 7 bases matching TRBD2. V dropped 11 bases and J dropped 2; count of bases not matched to a gene: 5. Germline assignment: CDR1 MNHNY and CDR2 SVGAGI (reference sequence). The CDR3 consists of 12 residues. CDR3 sequence: CASRTRQETQYF. The CDR3 coding sequence is TGTGCCTCTCGGACTAGACAAGAGACCCAGTACTTC.

This clonotype was detected once. J is TRBJ2-5 and V is TRBV7-2, with D tentatively TRBD2 (6 bases). The length of the CDR3 is 17 residues. Germline lookup yields CDR1 SGHTA and CDR2 FQGNSA. V lost 3 bases to trimming and J lost 5 bases, with 22 bases between them. CDR3 DNA: TGTGCCAGCAGCTTGGACCGACCTCTAGCGTTTTGGGAGACCCAGTACTTC. Protein product: CASSLDRPLAFWETQYF.

This clonotype occurred many times. V is TRBV20-1 and J is TRBJ1-5, with D uncertain. There are 11 residues in the CDR3. Germline CDR1 is DFQATT and CDR2 is SNEGSKA (reference sequence). Deletions cut 6 bases from V and 3 bases from J, with 6 bases between. The CDR3 spells CSAGHNQPQHF. The CDR3 bases are TGCAGTGCCGGGCACAATCAGCCCCAGCATTTT.

The gene calls are TRBV7-2 and TRBJ2-7; D not certain. Germline V gene data show CDR1 as SGHTA and CDR2 as FQGNSA. The CDR3 is 13 residues long. Trimming removed 3 bases from V and 6 bases from J, with 12 bases in between. CDR3 amino acids: CASSFRVGREQYF. CDR3 sequence (DNA): TGTGCCAGCAGCTTCAGAGTCGGGCGCGAGCAGTACTTC.

As concerns this clonotype: At one end, the junction sequence differs from germline, possibly due to a read error. V and J are TRBV4-1 and TRBJ1-4; D not certain. Germline CDR1 and CDR2: MGHRA and YSYEKL. The CDR3 sequence is 15 residues long. The CDR3 nucleotides are TGCGCCAGCAGCCAAGGGAGGGCGATGAGTGAAAAACAGTTTTTT. As protein: CASSQGRAMSEKQFF.

This clonotype was seen a handful of times. The genes are TRBV7-9 and TRBJ2-1; TRBD1 matches at 8 bases. V lost 2 bases, J lost 6 bases, and 3 bases stayed unmatched. The germline CDR1 and CDR2 sequences are SEHNR and FQNEAQ (reference sequence). This CDR3 has 14 amino acids. The CDR3 sequence: CASSLQGASNEQFF. In DNA form, the CDR3 reads TGTGCCAGCAGCTTACAGGGGGCCAGCAATGAGCAGTTCTTC.

The chain couples TRBV4-2 to TRBJ2-7; no firm D call. The V gene lost 1 base and the J gene lost 2 bases, with 12 bases spanning the gap. There are 15 residues in the CDR3. Looked up from germline, CDR1 is LGHNA and CDR2 is YNFKEQ. CDR3 amino acids: CASSQASVSAYEQYF. The DNA of the CDR3 is TGTGCCAGCAGCCAAGCGTCTGTCTCGGCCTACGAGCAGTACTTC.

This clonotype was observed a few times. The chain has TRBV7-8 and TRBJ1-2; 8 positions match TRBD1. The CDR3 has 15 amino acids. Germline values: CDR1 SGHVS, CDR2 FQNEAQ. V was pared by 4 bases and J by 4 bases, with 8 bases of the junction left unmatched. Here the CDR3 reads CASSSPGQATYGYTF. The CDR3 nucleotides are TGTGCCAGCAGCTCCCCGGGACAGGCCACCTATGGCTACACCTTC.

The V and J genes are TRBV20-1 and TRBJ2-7; 9 bases map to TRBD2. The length of the CDR3 is 15 residues. V lost 6 bases, J lost 0 bases, and 9 bases stayed unmatched. The germline V gene has CDR1 DFQATT and CDR2 SNEGSKA (reference sequence). CDR3 DNA: TGCAGTGCCCCGGAACGCGGGAGGGCCTCCTACGAGCAGTACTTC. Protein product: CSAPERGRASYEQYF.

This clonotype was picked up many times. The chain recombines TRBV5-1 with TRBJ2-7, with D perhaps given as TRBD1 or TRBD2 (5 bases each). Germline lookup yields CDR1 SGHRS and CDR2 YFSETQ. CDR3 length equals 13 residues. V was cut by 6 bases and J by 2 bases, with 12 bases left in between. CDR3 protein: CASMRDGTYEQYF. The CDR3 DNA reads TGCGCCAGCATGAGGGACGGGACCTACGAGCAGTACTTC.

The sample holds a few counts of this clonotype. V and J are TRBV2 and TRBJ2-7; D might be TRBD1 or TRBD2, each matching 5 bases. The V end lost 6 bases, the J end lost 7 bases, and 19 bases lay between the germline ends. The germline gives CDR1 SNHLY, CDR2 FYNNEI. The CDR3 loop spans 14 amino acids. In DNA form, the CDR3 reads TGTGCCAGCAGGGGGGAGCACTCCCGAGGGGAGCAGTACTTC. It yields the protein CASRGEHSRGEQYF.

This clonotype has at least ten counts. The rearrangement links TRBV7-2 to TRBJ1-1, with D unresolved. Deletions cut 0 bases from V and 4 bases from J, with 12 bases between. The CDR3 covers 15 residues. CDR1 is SGHTA, CDR2 FQGNSA, per germline. CDR3 region: CASSLAGQDSTEAFF. The CDR3 DNA reads as TGTGCCAGCAGCTTAGCCGGGCAGGATAGCACTGAAGCTTTCTTT.

The genes are TRBV5-1 and TRBJ2-3; D gene ambiguous. V gave up 7 bases and J gave up 1 base, with 13 bases separating them. The length of the CDR3 is 14 residues. The germline V gene has CDR1 SGHRS and CDR2 YFSETQ. CDR3 nucleotide sequence: TGCGCCAGCTCCGAGACACTGGGCACAGATACGCAGTATTTT. It yields the protein CASSETLGTDTQYF.

Of note for this clonotype: Since a much larger clone is just one base distant, this may be a read error. J is TRBJ1-5 and V is TRBV7-9, with TRBD1 as a possible D gene (6 bases). Germline CDR1 and CDR2: SEHNR and FQNEAQ (reference sequence). The CDR3 has 12 amino acids. In nucleotides, the CDR3 is TGTGCCAGCAGCTTATCCGGACAGCCCCGGCATTTT. It translates to CASSLSGQPRHF.

This clonotype was picked up a small number of times. The rearrangement uses TRBV20-1 and TRBJ1-5; D is unclear. Trimming took 4 bases from V and 4 from J, leaving 11 bases between them. The germline gives CDR1 DFQATT, CDR2 SNEGSKA (reference sequence). The CDR3 has 13 amino acids. CDR3 DNA sequence: TGCAGTGCTAAGGACGGTTTTAATCAGCCCCAGCATTTT. It translates to CSAKDGFNQPQHF.

This clonotype showed up just a few times. V gene TRBV28 combines with J gene TRBJ1-2, with D tentatively TRBD1 (6 bases). V lost 7 bases and J 8 bases, leaving 17 bases between the germline ends. This CDR3 spans 13 amino acids. Germline CDR1 is MDHEN and CDR2 is SYDVKM. The CDR3 DNA is TGTGCCAGCAATACAGGGAGGAGAGGGGGCTACACCTTC. This codes for CASNTGRRGGYTF.

V is TRBV5-4 and J is TRBJ2-2, with a possible D match to TRBD1 (6 bases). Germline CDR1 reads SGHNT; CDR2 reads YYREEE (reference sequence). Trimming pared 7 bases from V and 2 bases from J, leaving 21 bases between. The CDR3 has 17 amino acids. CDR3 sequence (DNA): TGTGCCAGCGGGGCTACGGATGGACAGCTTAACACCGGGGAGCTGTTTTTT. Its translation: CASGATDGQLNTGELFF.

In its sample, this clonotype was seen many times. V and J are TRBV12-3 or TRBV12-4 and TRBJ2-4, with D possibly called TRBD1 or TRBD2 (5 bases each). With 6 bases removed from V and 7 bases from J, the gap between germline ends came to 10 bases. The length of the CDR3 is 12 residues. The CDR3 DNA sequence: TGTGCCAGCAGCCTCGGGACGAACATTCAGTACTTC. Its translation is CASSLGTNIQYF.

The chain couples TRBV7-3 to TRBJ2-1, with D unresolved. The CDR3 is 13 residues long. CDR1 is SGHTA and CDR2 is FQGTGA in the germline V gene. The ends were cut back, 2 bases at V and 3 bases at J, with 5 bases in the middle. CDR3 bases: TGTGCCAGCAGCTTAGCGGTCTACAATGAGCAGTTCTTC. This encodes CASSLAVYNEQFF.

This chain uses TRBV7-9 with TRBJ1-4; a possible D gene is TRBD1 (6 bases). Germline V gene lookup returns CDR1 SEHNR and CDR2 FQNEAQ (reference sequence). V gave up 2 bases and J gave up 7 bases, with 11 bases separating them. The CDR3 consists of 14 residues. CDR3 nucleotides: TGTGCCAGCAGCTTACCCGGGGGGCTTGAAAAACTGTTTTTT. Translating it yields CASSLPGGLEKLFF.

This clonotype turned up a few times. The chain is built from TRBV5-1 and TRBJ2-7, with D maybe TRBD1 (5 bases). The germline CDR1 and CDR2 sequences are SGHRS and YFSETQ. CDR3 length: 17 residues. The V and J ends lost 0 bases and 3 bases respectively, with 19 bases between them. CDR3 DNA: TGCGCCAGCAGCTTGGCGGCAGCCTCAGGCCAGGGCTACGAGCAGTACTTC. This codes for CASSLAAASGQGYEQYF.

This clonotype was seen more than once but under ten times. This CDR3 reads CASSTVGTWDTSTDTQYF. The DNA for the CDR3 is TGTGCCAGCAGTACTGTTGGAACTTGGGATACTAGCACAGATACGCAGTATTTT. The chain is built from TRBV2 and TRBJ2-3; D not certain. Germline V gene data show CDR1 as SNHLY and CDR2 as FYNNEI. The CDR3 loop spans 18 amino acids. Trimming removed 5 bases at V and 0 bases at J, with 21 bases between.